This TCR beta chain was recovered during a study of T-cell memory formation after mild COVID-19. Across the study: Each donor largely had its own TCR clusters. General study points: Clones that got smaller from day 15 to 85 had even CD4/CD8, while clones growing later tipped toward CD4+. Pre-infection memory already had some responding clones, implying cross-reactive memory joined. Researchers report contracting CD4+ clones mostly in CM and EM, with CD8+ clones in EMRA.

One entry per CDR3 protein results from TCRdb running MiXCR on the 5' RACE reads. In the table there are 550,000 to 700,000 distinct CDR3 sequences, 15% to 20% of which are singletons. Germline assignment: CDR1 SGHVS and CDR2 FQNEAQ. V shed 6 bases and J 3 bases; nucleotides not matched to a gene: 18. The CDR3 is 18 amino acids. This clonotype was found a few times. The antigen is not known. The specimen sequenced was PBMCs or a T cell subset sorted from them (not recorded which). J is TRBJ2-7 and V is TRBV7-8; 9 bases map to TRBD1. This clonotype originated in an adult woman who had mild COVID-19 (a few samples of this study predate the infection). Cell type and time point are not known. CDR3 amino acids: CASRQTGGSLPSVYEQYF. As DNA, the CDR3 is TGTGCCAGCAGGCAGACAGGGGGTTCCCTCCCCTCAGTCTACGAGCAGTACTTC.